The 26 T cell receptor beta chains in this list originate from one sample, sequenced in a study of T cells in Graves' hyperthyroidism and ophthalmopathy. The TCR beta CDR3 regions underwent amplification using RNA transcripts as the source. Primed by the HTBI set, a first-round RT-PCR was run on the TCR CDR3. One entry per CDR3 protein, called by TCRdb with MiXCR from the multiplex PCR reads. This table holds about 300,000 distinct CDR3 sequences, roughly 18% found once. The sample was blood. The source of these receptors is a man in his forties or fifties with Graves' ophthalmopathy.

This clonotype has only one observation. J is TRBJ2-1 and V is TRBV30; 10 bases match TRBD1. V lost 2 bases, J lost 9 bases, and 4 bases stayed unmatched. Germline CDR1 reads GTSNPN; CDR2 reads SVGIG (reference sequence). The length of the CDR3 is 13 residues. The CDR3 DNA reads as TGTGCCTGGAGTCGACAGGGGGCAAGTGAGCAGTTCTTC. This sequence encodes CAWSRQGASEQFF. Combining the CDR3 with reference TRBV30 and TRBJ2-1 gives the whole variable domain SQTIHQWPATLVQPVGSPLSLECTVEGTSNPNLYWYRQAAGRGLQLLFYSVGIGQISSEVPQNLSASRPQDRQFILSSKKLLLSDSGFYLCAWSRQGASEQFFGPGTRLTVL.

This clonotype was counted only a few times. The chain is built from TRBV11-2 and TRBJ2-1; 13 bases match TRBD2. Trimming took 5 bases from V and 0 from J; bases not matched to a gene: 22. There are 23 residues in the CDR3. Germline CDR1 and CDR2: SGHAT and FQNNGV. DNA of the CDR3: TGTGCCAGCAGCCCGGGCCCAGGGGCAGAACTAGCGGGAGGGCGGAGCTCCTACAATGAGCAGTTCTTC. It is translated as CASSPGPGAELAGGRSSYNEQFF.

A remark on this clonotype: A much larger clone differs from this one at a single base, so this may be a read error. The chain couples TRBV7-8 to TRBJ2-5; the D gene could be TRBD1 or TRBD2 (5 bases each). The end of the DNA aligns better with TRBJ2-1, so the J call may be wrong. The CDR3 length is 16 residues. Germline V gene lookup returns CDR1 SGHVS and CDR2 FQNEAQ. The CDR3 spells CASSLAGVGHQETQFF. CDR3 DNA: TGTGCCAGCAGCTTAGCGGGGGTCGGCCACCAAGAGACCCAGTTCTTC.

This clonotype was seen a few times. The V gene is TRBV15, the J gene TRBJ2-1; D is tentatively TRBD1 or TRBD2 (6 bases each). V was shortened by 0 bases and J by 8 bases, with 14 bases between the two germline ends. The CDR3 contains 15 residues. Germline CDR1 and CDR2: LNHNV and YYDKDF (reference sequence). CDR3 sequence reads: CATSRDPERGDEQFF. The CDR3 DNA is TGTGCCACCAGCAGAGATCCGGAAAGGGGGGATGAGCAGTTCTTC.

A few counts support this clonotype. V usage is TRBV27 and J usage is TRBJ2-7, with 8 bases lining up with TRBD2. This CDR3 contains 13 residues. Germline values: CDR1 MNHEY, CDR2 SMNVEV (reference sequence). The V gene end was trimmed by 6 bases and the J gene end by 5 bases; junction bases not matched to a gene: 6. As DNA, the CDR3 is TGTGCCAGCAGACCGGGAGGGCCGAACGAGCAGTACTTC. As protein: CASRPGGPNEQYF.

This clonotype was observed many times. The chain links TRBV5-1 to TRBJ2-7, with 9 bases identical to TRBD1. CDR1 is SGHRS and CDR2 is YFSETQ in the germline V gene. This CDR3 spans 16 amino acids. Trimming cost V 5 bases and J 1 base; bases outside gene matches: 10. The CDR3 sequence is CASRSGSGTGSYEQYF. The CDR3 DNA follows: TGCGCCAGCAGATCGGGCTCCGGGACAGGGTCCTACGAGCAGTACTTC. The whole variable domain, filled in from reference TRBV5-1 and TRBJ2-7, reads KAGVTQTPRYLIKTRGQQVTLSCSPISGHRSVSWYQQTPGQGLQFLFEYFSETQRNKGNFPGRFSGRQFSNSRSEMNVSTLELGDSALYLCASRSGSGTGSYEQYFGPGTRLTVT.

The chain recombines TRBV30 with TRBJ1-5; D unclear. CDR1 and CDR2 (germline): GTSNPN, SVGIG (reference sequence). This CDR3 is 16 amino acids long. The ends were cut back, 0 bases at V and 6 bases at J, with 18 bases in the middle. The CDR3 nucleotides read TGTGCCTGGAGTGTAGGTCAGGCATCCGTTTTTCAGCCCCAGCATTTT. Its translation: CAWSVGQASVFQPQHF.

This clonotype was recorded at least ten times. The chain uses TRBV29-1 and TRBJ2-5; D ambiguous. CDR1 is SQVTM and CDR2 is ANQGSEA in the germline V gene. The CDR3 totals 12 residues. Trimming took 2 bases from V and 11 from J, leaving 15 bases between them. The CDR3 spells CSVELPPSGQYF. CDR3 sequence (DNA): TGCAGCGTTGAACTACCGCCAAGTGGTCAGTACTTC.

This clonotype was found a few times. The V and J genes are TRBV15 and TRBJ2-5, with D tentatively TRBD2 (6 bases). The CDR3 loop spans 17 amino acids. Germline CDR1 and CDR2: LNHNV and YYDKDF (reference sequence). V was pared by 0 bases and J by 2 bases, with 16 bases between. The CDR3 sequence is CATSRDLVGAGQETQYF. CDR3 nucleotides: TGTGCCACCAGCAGAGATCTCGTGGGAGCGGGTCAAGAGACCCAGTACTTC.

The rearrangement links TRBV3-1 to TRBJ2-7; possibly TRBD2 for D (5 bases). V lost 1 base and J 7 bases, leaving 11 bases between the germline ends. CDR3 size: 13 residues. CDR1 and CDR2 (germline): LGHDT, YNNKEL (reference sequence). The CDR3, as DNA: TGTGCCAGCAGCCAAGCTCTGCCGGGGGAGCAGTACTTC. Residues: CASSQALPGEQYF.

In its sample, this clonotype was seen many times. The CDR3 DNA reads TGTGCCAGCAGCGCCCATCCCGGGACGGGGAACACTGAAGCTTTCTTT. Translated: CASSAHPGTGNTEAFF. The chain joins TRBV28 to TRBJ1-1; D is perhaps TRBD1 (5 bases). V dropped 6 bases and J dropped 1 base, with 18 bases sitting between them. CDR1 and CDR2 from the germline V gene are MDHEN and SYDVKM. The CDR3 is 16 residues long.

This clonotype was observed a handful of times. The chain couples TRBV13 to TRBJ2-1; D perhaps matches TRBD2 (6 bases). V gave up 5 bases and J gave up 0 bases, with 14 bases separating them. From germline, CDR1 is PRHDT and CDR2 FYEKMQ (reference sequence). This CDR3 has 16 residues. The CDR3 bases are TGTGCCAGCAGCCCGAGGTTAGCGGACTCCTACAATGAGCAGTTCTTC. Translating gives CASSPRLADSYNEQFF.

Ten or more counts support this clonotype. The chain carries TRBV7-6 and TRBJ1-1; weak D call: TRBD1 (6 bases). The CDR3 length is 15 residues. Germline values: CDR1 SGHVS, CDR2 FNYEAQ. The germline V and J ends were trimmed by 1 base and 0 bases, with 9 bases remaining between them. The CDR3, as DNA: TGTGCCAGCAGCTTAGGTTGGACAGTGAACACTGAAGCTTTCTTT. It is translated as CASSLGWTVNTEAFF.

This clonotype appeared a few times. The chain has TRBV6-6 and TRBJ1-6, with D perhaps matching TRBD1 (5 bases). Germline-derived CDR1 and CDR2 are MNHNY and SVGAGI (reference sequence). V lost 2 bases and J 11 bases, leaving 13 bases between the germline ends. CDR3 length: 14 residues. In nucleotides, the CDR3 is TGTGCCAGCAGTTACCAGGGATCGAGGACACCCCTCCACTTT. Protein product: CASSYQGSRTPLHF.

This clonotype was seen a handful of times. A much larger clone differs from this one at a single base, so this may be a read error. The rearrangement uses TRBV5-8 and TRBJ1-2; unclear D gene. This CDR3 comprises 12 residues. Germline CDR1 is SGHTS and CDR2 is YDEGEE. For the CDR3, the DNA is TGTGCCAGCAGCTTGGCTGCGGTTGGCTGCACCTTC. Translated: CASSLAAVGCTF.

There are many counts of this clonotype. The chain employs TRBV7-9 and TRBJ2-3; the D gene could be TRBD1 or TRBD2 (6 bases each). This CDR3 has 17 amino acids. The V and J ends lost 9 bases and 2 bases respectively, with 24 bases between them. Germline-derived CDR1 and CDR2 are SEHNR and FQNEAQ (reference sequence). The CDR3 nucleotides are TGTGCCAGTGCCCTGGGGGGCGGAACGAACCCCACAGATACGCAGTATTTT. It codes for CASALGGGTNPTDTQYF.

This clonotype was seen many times. The V call is TRBV6-1, the J call TRBJ2-7, with 9 bases fitting TRBD2. CDR1 and CDR2 from the germline V gene are MNHNS and SASEGT. Losses at the gene ends were 5 bases for V and 3 bases for J; bases not matched to a gene: 8. This CDR3 is 15 amino acids long. The chain's CDR3 is CASSPRLAGNYEQYF. DNA for the CDR3: TGTGCCAGCAGTCCACGGCTAGCGGGAAACTACGAGCAGTACTTC.

The chain joins TRBV9 to TRBJ2-7; 10 nucleotides align to TRBD1. The germline V gene encodes CDR1 SGDLS and CDR2 YYNGEE. J gave up 1 base and V 4 bases, and 8 bases lay outside the gene matches. CDR3 length: 16 residues. The CDR3 nucleotides read TGTGCCAGCAGCACAAGCAAGGGACAGGGGTCCTACGAGCAGTACTTC. Its translation is CASSTSKGQGSYEQYF.

This clonotype was counted ten times or more. The chain employs TRBV18 and TRBJ1-1, with a possible D match to TRBD1 (6 bases). The length of the CDR3 is 13 residues. CDR1 is KGHSH and CDR2 is LQKENI in the germline V gene. V lost 7 bases and J 1 base, leaving 10 bases between the germline ends. The DNA for the CDR3 is TGTGCCAGCTTACCGGGACAGAACACTGAAGCTTTCTTT. It specifies CASLPGQNTEAFF.

The gene calls are TRBV28 and TRBJ1-1, with 7 nucleotides matching TRBD1. CDR3 size: 14 residues. V shed 8 bases and J 6 bases; nucleotides not matched to a gene: 12. Germline V lookup: CDR1 MDHEN, CDR2 SYDVKM. In DNA, the CDR3 is TGTGCCAGCTCCGGGAGGGGGCGCGCCCCTGAAGCTTTCTTT. It is translated as CASSGRGRAPEAFF.

The chain combines TRBV27 with TRBJ2-1; D may be TRBD1 or TRBD2 (5 bases each). Germline V gene sequence: CDR1 MNHEY, CDR2 SMNVEV (reference sequence). The V end lost 5 bases, the J end lost 1 base, and 12 bases lay between the germline ends. The CDR3 contains 15 residues. The CDR3 reads CASSAGGQSYNEQFF. The CDR3 region has the DNA TGTGCCAGCAGTGCTGGGGGTCAGTCCTACAATGAGCAGTTCTTC.

This clonotype was counted many times. The chain carries TRBV29-1 and TRBJ2-5; 15 nucleotides line up with TRBD2. The junction had 9 bases not matched to a gene; V was cut back by 3 bases and J by 4 bases. The CDR3 totals 17 residues. Germline V gene data show CDR1 as SQVTM and CDR2 as ANQGSEA. The CDR3 is CSVERGLAGGKGETQYF. The CDR3 nucleotides read TGCAGCGTTGAGAGGGGACTAGCGGGAGGTAAAGGAGAGACCCAGTACTTC. Drawing the rest from reference TRBV29-1 and TRBJ2-5, the complete variable domain is SAVISQKPSRDICQRGTSLTIQCQVDSQVTMMFWYRQQPGQSLTLIATANQGSEATYESGFVIDKFPISRPNLTFSTLTVSNMSPEDSSIYLCSVERGLAGGKGETQYFGPGTRLLVL.

This clonotype was detected ten times or more. The rearrangement links TRBV3-1 to TRBJ1-1; D is undetermined. Trimming stripped 3 bases from V and 5 bases from J, with 7 bases between. The length of the CDR3 is 12 residues. Germline CDR1 is LGHDT and CDR2 is YNNKEL (reference sequence). DNA for the CDR3: TGTGCCAGCAGCCAGATGAGGACTGAAGCTTTCTTT. Protein product: CASSQMRTEAFF.

This clonotype was seen many times. This rearrangement joins TRBV3-1 to TRBJ2-1; D remains unclear. The V end was cut by 2 bases, the J end by 10 bases, with 9 bases between. The CDR3 loop spans 12 amino acids. Per the germline V gene, CDR1 is LGHDT and CDR2 is YNNKEL (reference sequence). The CDR3 DNA reads TGTGCCAGCAGCCAAAGAGGCCGCGAGCAGTTCTTC. Protein: CASSQRGREQFF.

This clonotype has just a few counts. This chain joins TRBV19 and TRBJ1-1, with 8 bases fitting TRBD1. This CDR3 region has 14 residues. Germline V gene lookup returns CDR1 LNHDA and CDR2 SQIVND (reference sequence). The V gene end was trimmed by 5 bases and the J gene end by 4 bases; junction bases not matched to a gene: 6. CDR3 amino acids: CASSPDRGGTEAFF. For the CDR3, the DNA is TGTGCCAGTAGTCCCGACAGGGGAGGCACTGAAGCTTTCTTT.

In this sample, this clonotype is medium-sized. The chain links TRBV11-2 to TRBJ2-7, with TRBD1 as a possible D gene (7 bases). V shed 0 bases and J shed 3 bases, with 15 bases lying between them. CDR1 is SGHAT, CDR2 FQNNGV, per germline. The CDR3 has 16 amino acids. The CDR3 sequence: CASSLDRGVAFYEQYF. The CDR3 DNA sequence: TGTGCCAGCAGCTTAGACAGGGGGGTGGCCTTCTACGAGCAGTACTTC.